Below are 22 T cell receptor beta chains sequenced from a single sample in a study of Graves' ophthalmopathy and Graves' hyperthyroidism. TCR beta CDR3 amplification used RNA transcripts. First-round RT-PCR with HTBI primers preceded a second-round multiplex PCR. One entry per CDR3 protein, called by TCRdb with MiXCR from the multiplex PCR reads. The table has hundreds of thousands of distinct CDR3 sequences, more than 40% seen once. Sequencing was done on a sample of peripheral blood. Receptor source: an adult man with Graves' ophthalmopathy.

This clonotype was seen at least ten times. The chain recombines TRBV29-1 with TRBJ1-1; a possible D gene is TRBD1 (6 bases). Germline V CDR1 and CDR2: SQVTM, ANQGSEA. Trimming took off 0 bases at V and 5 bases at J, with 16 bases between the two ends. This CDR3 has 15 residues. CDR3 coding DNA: TGCAGCGTTGAAGAACAGGGAGGTTATTCTACTGAAGCTTTCTTT. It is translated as CSVEEQGGYSTEAFF.

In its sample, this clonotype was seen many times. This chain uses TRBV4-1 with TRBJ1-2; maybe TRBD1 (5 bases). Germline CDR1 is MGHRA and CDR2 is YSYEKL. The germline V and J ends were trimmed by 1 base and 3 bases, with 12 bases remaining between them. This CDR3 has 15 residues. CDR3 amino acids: CASSQGPVGDYGYTF. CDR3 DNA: TGCGCCAGCAGCCAAGGGCCGGTGGGGGACTATGGCTACACCTTC.

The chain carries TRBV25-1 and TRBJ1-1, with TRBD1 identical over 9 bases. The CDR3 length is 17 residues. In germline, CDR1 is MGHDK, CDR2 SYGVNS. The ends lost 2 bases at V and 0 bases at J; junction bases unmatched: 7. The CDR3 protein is CASSERGTGTMNTEAFF. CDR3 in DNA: TGTGCCAGCAGTGAACGGGGGACAGGGACTATGAACACTGAAGCTTTCTTT.

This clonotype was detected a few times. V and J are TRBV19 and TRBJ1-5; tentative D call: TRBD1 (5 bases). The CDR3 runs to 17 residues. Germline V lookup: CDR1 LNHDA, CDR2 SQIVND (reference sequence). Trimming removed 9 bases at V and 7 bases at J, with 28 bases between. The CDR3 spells CASSQDRWFTGYQPQHF. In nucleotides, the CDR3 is TGTGCCAGCAGCCAAGATCGTTGGTTCACAGGTTACCAGCCCCAGCATTTT.

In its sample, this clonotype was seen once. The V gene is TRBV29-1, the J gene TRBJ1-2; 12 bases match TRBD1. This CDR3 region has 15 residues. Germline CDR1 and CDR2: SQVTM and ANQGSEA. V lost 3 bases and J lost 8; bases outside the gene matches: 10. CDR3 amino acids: CSVEVFRDRGRGYTF. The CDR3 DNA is TGCAGCGTTGAGGTATTCCGGGACAGGGGGCGAGGCTACACCTTC.

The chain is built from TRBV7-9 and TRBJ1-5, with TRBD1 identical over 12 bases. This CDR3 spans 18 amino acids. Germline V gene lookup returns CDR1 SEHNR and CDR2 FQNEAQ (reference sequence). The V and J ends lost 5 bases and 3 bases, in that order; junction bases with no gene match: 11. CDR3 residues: CASSDTGTGGFNNQPQHF. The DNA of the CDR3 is TGTGCCAGCAGCGATACCGGGACAGGGGGCTTCAACAATCAGCCCCAGCATTTT.

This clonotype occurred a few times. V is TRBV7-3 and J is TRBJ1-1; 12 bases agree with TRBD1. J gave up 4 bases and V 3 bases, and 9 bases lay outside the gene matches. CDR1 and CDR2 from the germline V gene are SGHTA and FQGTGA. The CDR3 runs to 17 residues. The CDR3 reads CASSLGGTGGLVTEAFF. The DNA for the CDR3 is TGTGCCAGCAGCTTGGGCGGGACAGGGGGCTTGGTCACTGAAGCTTTCTTT.

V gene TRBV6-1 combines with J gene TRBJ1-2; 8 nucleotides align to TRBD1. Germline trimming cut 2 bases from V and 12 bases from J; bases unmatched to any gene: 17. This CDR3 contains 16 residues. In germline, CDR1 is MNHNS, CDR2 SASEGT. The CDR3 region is CASSESGSQGAAGDTF. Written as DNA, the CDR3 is TGTGCCAGCAGTGAAAGCGGTTCGCAGGGGGCCGCTGGTGACACCTTC.

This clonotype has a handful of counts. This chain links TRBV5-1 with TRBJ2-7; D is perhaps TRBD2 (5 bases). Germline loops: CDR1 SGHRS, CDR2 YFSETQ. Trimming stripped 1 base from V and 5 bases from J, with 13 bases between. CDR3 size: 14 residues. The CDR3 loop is CASSLWTRADEQYF. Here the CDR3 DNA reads TGCGCCAGCAGCTTGTGGACGCGAGCGGACGAGCAGTACTTC.

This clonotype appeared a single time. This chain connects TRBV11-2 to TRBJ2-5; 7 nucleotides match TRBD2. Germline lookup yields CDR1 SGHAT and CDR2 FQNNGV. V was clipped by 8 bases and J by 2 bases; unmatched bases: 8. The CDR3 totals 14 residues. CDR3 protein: CASPPPGGQETQYF. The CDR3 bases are TGTGCCAGCCCCCCCCCGGGGGGACAAGAGACCCAGTACTTC.

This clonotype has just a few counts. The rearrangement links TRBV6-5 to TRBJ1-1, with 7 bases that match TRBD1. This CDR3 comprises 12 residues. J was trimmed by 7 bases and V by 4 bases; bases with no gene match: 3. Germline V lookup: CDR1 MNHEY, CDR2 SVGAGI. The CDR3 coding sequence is TGTGCCAGCAGTTTCCGACAGGGTGAAGCTTTCTTT. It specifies CASSFRQGEAFF.

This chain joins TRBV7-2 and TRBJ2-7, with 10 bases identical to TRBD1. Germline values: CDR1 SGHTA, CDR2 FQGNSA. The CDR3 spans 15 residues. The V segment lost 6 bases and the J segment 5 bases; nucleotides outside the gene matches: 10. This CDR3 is CASSDRTGGSDEQYF. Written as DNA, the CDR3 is TGTGCCAGCAGTGACCGGACAGGGGGATCCGACGAGCAGTACTTC.

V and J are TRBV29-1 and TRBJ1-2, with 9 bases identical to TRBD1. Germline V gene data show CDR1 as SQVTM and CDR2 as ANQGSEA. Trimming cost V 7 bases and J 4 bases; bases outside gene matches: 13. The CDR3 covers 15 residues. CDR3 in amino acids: CSGSSIRTGVYGYTF. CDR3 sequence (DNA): TGCAGCGGTAGTAGTATCCGGACAGGGGTCTATGGCTACACCTTC. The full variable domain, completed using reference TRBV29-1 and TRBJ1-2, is SAVISQKPSRDICQRGTSLTIQCQVDSQVTMMFWYRQQPGQSLTLIATANQGSEATYESGFVIDKFPISRPNLTFSTLTVSNMSPEDSSIYLCSGSSIRTGVYGYTFGSGTRLTVV.

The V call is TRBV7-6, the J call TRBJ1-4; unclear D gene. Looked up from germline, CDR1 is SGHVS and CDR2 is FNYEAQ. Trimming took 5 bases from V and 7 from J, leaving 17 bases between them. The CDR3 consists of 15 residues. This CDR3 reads CASSVVRPGGEKLFF. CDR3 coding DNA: TGTGCCAGCAGCGTTGTGAGACCCGGCGGTGAAAAACTGTTTTTT.

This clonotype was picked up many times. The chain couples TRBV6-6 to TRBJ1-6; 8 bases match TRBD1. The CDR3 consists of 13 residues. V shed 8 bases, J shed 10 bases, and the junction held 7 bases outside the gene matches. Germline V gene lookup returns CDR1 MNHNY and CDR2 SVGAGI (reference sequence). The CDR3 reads CASGGQARSPLHF. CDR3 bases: TGTGCCAGCGGGGGACAGGCGAGATCACCCCTCCACTTT.

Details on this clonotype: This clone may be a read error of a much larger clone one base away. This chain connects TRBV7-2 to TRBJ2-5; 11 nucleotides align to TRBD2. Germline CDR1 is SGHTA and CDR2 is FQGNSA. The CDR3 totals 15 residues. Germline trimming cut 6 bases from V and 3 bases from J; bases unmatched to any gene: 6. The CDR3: CASSAQLAGEETQYF. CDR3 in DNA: TGTGCCAGCAGTGCCCAACTAGCGGGAGAAGAGACCCAGTACTTC.

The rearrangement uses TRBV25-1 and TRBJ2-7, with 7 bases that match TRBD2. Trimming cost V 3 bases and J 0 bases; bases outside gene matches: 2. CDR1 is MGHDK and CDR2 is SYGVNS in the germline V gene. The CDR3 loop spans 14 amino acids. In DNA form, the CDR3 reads TGTGCCAGCAGTGACGGACTAGTCTCCTACGAGCAGTACTTC. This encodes CASSDGLVSYEQYF.

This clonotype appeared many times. CDR3 nucleotide sequence: TGCGCCAGCAGTGATGAGGGACGAAGGAGACAGCCCCAGCATTTT. Its protein product is CASSDEGRRRQPQHF. This chain joins TRBV10-1 and TRBJ1-5; D possibly corresponds to TRBD1 (5 bases). Looked up from germline, CDR1 is WNHNN and CDR2 is SYGVQD (reference sequence). Trimming left V 3 bases short and J 7 bases short, with 16 bases between. The CDR3 has 15 amino acids.

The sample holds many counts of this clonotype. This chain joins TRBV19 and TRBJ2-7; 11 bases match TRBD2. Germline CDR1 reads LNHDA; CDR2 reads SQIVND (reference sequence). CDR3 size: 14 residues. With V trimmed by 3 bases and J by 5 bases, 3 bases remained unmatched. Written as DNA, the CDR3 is TGTGCCAGTAGTATTACTAGCGGGAGTAACGAGCAGTACTTC. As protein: CASSITSGSNEQYF.

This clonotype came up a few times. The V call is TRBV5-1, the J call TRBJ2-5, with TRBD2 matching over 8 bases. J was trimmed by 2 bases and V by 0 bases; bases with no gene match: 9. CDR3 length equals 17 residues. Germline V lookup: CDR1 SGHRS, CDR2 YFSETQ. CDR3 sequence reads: CASSLGGLTSAQETQYF. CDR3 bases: TGCGCCAGCAGCTTGGGTGGATTGACTAGCGCTCAAGAGACCCAGTACTTC.

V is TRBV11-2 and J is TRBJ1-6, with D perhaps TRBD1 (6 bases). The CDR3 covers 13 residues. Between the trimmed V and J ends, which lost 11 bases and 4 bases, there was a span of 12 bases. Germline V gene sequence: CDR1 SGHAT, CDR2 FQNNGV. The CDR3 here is CAFRQEYNSPLHF. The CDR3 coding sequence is TGTGCCTTCAGACAGGAGTATAATTCACCCCTCCACTTT.

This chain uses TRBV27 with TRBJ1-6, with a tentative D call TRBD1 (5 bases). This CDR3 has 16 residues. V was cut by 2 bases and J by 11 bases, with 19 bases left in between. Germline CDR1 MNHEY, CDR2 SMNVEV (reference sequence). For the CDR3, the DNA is TGTGCCAGCAGTTTAAAAGTCTCGGCAGGGACCCCACCCCTCCACTTT. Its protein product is CASSLKVSAGTPPLHF.